Below are 26 T cell receptor beta chains sequenced from a single sample in a study of cytomegalovirus exposure and HLA in healthy donors. PCR involved 60 Vbeta and 13 Jbeta primers. The assay was immunoSEQ multiplex PCR, and TCRdb's table has in-frame clones only and misses some. The sample comprises roughly 56,000 clones, 81% of which are singletons, and 2% to 3% rests with the top ten. The sequencing sample was made of PBMCs. The origin of the receptors is a boy between 10 and 17 years old in good health and CMV-seropositive.

The chain links TRBV9 to TRBJ2-5, with TRBD2 matching 9 bases. The CDR3 sequence is 18 residues long. V lost 4 bases, J lost 5 bases, and 18 bases stayed unmatched. CDR1 and CDR2 (germline): SGDLS, YYNGEE. The DNA of the CDR3 is TGTGCCAGCAGCCCGGGGTCAGCGGGGGGCCTCCTTGGGGAGACCCAGTACTTC. Its translation: CASSPGSAGGLLGETQYF. The whole variable domain, remainder taken from reference TRBV9 and TRBJ2-5, is DSGVTQTPKHLITATGQRVTLRCSPRSGDLSVYWYQQSLDQGLQFLIQYYNGEERAKGNILERFSAQQFPDLHSELNLSSLELGDSALYFCASSPGSAGGLLGETQYFGPGTRLLVL.

The rearrangement uses TRBV2 and TRBJ2-3; 7 bases line up with TRBD1. V shed 6 bases and J 2 bases; nucleotides not matched to a gene: 8. The germline V gene encodes CDR1 SNHLY and CDR2 FYNNEI. The length of the CDR3 is 15 residues. CDR3 in DNA: TGTGCCAGCAGAGCTCCGACAGGGACCACAGATACGCAGTATTTT. This codes for CASRAPTGTTDTQYF.

J is TRBJ2-7 and V is TRBV19; 8 nucleotides match TRBD1. With 10 bases clipped from V and 0 bases from J, the junction kept 2 bases outside the gene matches. Germline assignment: CDR1 LNHDA and CDR2 SQIVND (reference sequence). CDR3 length: 12 amino acids. The CDR3 spells CAKGQGSYEQYF. In DNA, the CDR3 is TGTGCCAAAGGACAGGGCTCCTACGAGCAGTACTTC.

This clone has more than one count but fewer than ten. The rearrangement uses TRBV4-1 and TRBJ1-4; D ambiguous. Trimming pared 2 bases from V and 8 bases from J, leaving 6 bases between. Germline values: CDR1 MGHRA, CDR2 YSYEKL. This CDR3 comprises 12 residues. The CDR3 DNA follows: TGCGCCAGCAGCCAATTAAGCGAAAAACTGTTTTTT. This gives the protein CASSQLSEKLFF.

In this sample, this clone turned up once. V usage is TRBV5-1 and J usage is TRBJ1-1, with TRBD1 matching over 7 bases. The CDR3 spans 15 residues. In germline, CDR1 is SGHRS, CDR2 YFSETQ. V was clipped by 7 bases and J by 1 base; unmatched bases: 10. This CDR3 reads CASALLQGGNTEAFF. CDR3 DNA sequence: TGCGCCAGCGCATTACTCCAGGGGGGGAACACTGAAGCTTTCTTT.

The chain uses TRBV5-5 and TRBJ1-5, with 7 bases fitting TRBD1. The CDR3 has 16 residues. J lost 11 bases, V lost 4 bases, and 18 bases had no gene match. Germline CDR1 and CDR2: SGHKS and YYEKEE (reference sequence). Here the CDR3 DNA reads TGTGCCAGCAGCCCTATCGACAGGGACGGGCGAGGGGCCCAGCATTTT. Its translation: CASSPIDRDGRGAQHF.

The chain has TRBV2 and TRBJ2-4; TRBD1 matches 7 bases. Losses at the gene ends were 6 bases for V and 0 bases for J; bases not matched to a gene: 8. Germline assignment: CDR1 SNHLY and CDR2 FYNNEI. CDR3 length: 16 residues. The chain's CDR3 is CASSPRGTLAKNIQYF. CDR3 in DNA: TGTGCCAGCAGCCCCAGGGGGACCTTAGCCAAAAACATTCAGTACTTC.

The sample holds a few counts of this clone. The rearrangement uses TRBV5-1 and TRBJ2-1; tentatively, D is TRBD2 (6 bases). Germline V gene sequence: CDR1 SGHRS, CDR2 YFSETQ. This CDR3 region has 16 residues. V shed 3 bases and J shed 8 bases, with 21 bases lying between them. Here the CDR3 DNA reads TGCGCCAGCAGCTGGGGGGTGGGCACTGGGGGAGATGAGCAGTTCTTC. Translating gives CASSWGVGTGGDEQFF.

This clone was counted only a few times. The chain combines TRBV2 with TRBJ1-5; D possibly corresponds to TRBD1 (5 bases). The V end lost 5 bases, the J end lost 4 bases, and 12 bases lay between the germline ends. Germline CDR1 SNHLY, CDR2 FYNNEI. The CDR3 is made up of 14 amino acids. CDR3 sequence (DNA): TGTGCCAGCAGTCAACGGGGGGGGAATCAGCCCCAGCATTTT. Protein product: CASSQRGGNQPQHF.

This clone was picked up one time. The chain is built from TRBV5-1 and TRBJ1-5, with D maybe TRBD1 (6 bases). Deletions cut 4 bases from V and 7 bases from J, with 12 bases between. CDR3 length equals 13 residues. Germline V gene lookup returns CDR1 SGHRS and CDR2 YFSETQ. The CDR3 region is CASSKGGDQPQHF. DNA for the CDR3: TGCGCCAGCAGCAAAGGGGGGGACCAGCCCCAGCATTTT.

CDR3 sequence reads: CASKPGTSIYEQYF. The CDR3 DNA follows: TGTGCCAGCAAACCCGGGACTAGCATATACGAGCAGTACTTC. The gene calls are TRBV27 and TRBJ2-7; 9 bases are shared with TRBD2. CDR1 is MNHEY and CDR2 is SMNVEV in the germline V gene (reference sequence). The CDR3 consists of 14 residues. The junction had 8 bases not matched to a gene; V was cut back by 7 bases and J by 4 bases.

This chain links TRBV13 with TRBJ1-1, with D possibly being TRBD1 (6 bases). Trimming stripped 5 bases from V and 1 base from J, with 14 bases between. This CDR3 has 15 amino acids. The V gene's germline CDR1 is PRHDT and CDR2 FYEKMQ (reference sequence). The CDR3 nucleotides are TGTGCCAGCAGCCCAAGGACAGCCGGGAACACTGAAGCTTTCTTT. This gives the protein CASSPRTAGNTEAFF.

The J gene is TRBJ1-2, the V gene TRBV5-1; 8 positions agree with TRBD1. This CDR3 is 16 amino acids long. The V and J ends lost 0 bases and 6 bases, in that order; junction bases with no gene match: 10. CDR1 is SGHRS, CDR2 YFSETQ, per germline. As DNA, the CDR3 is TGCGCCAGCAGCTTGGGACAGGGGACCTACCCTAATGGCTACACCTTC. Amino acid sequence: CASSLGQGTYPNGYTF.

A few counts support this clone. V and J are TRBV7-9 and TRBJ2-7; D remains unclear. Trimming stripped 5 bases from V and 7 bases from J, with 12 bases between. The CDR3 covers 12 residues. CDR1 and CDR2 from the germline V gene are SEHNR and FQNEAQ (reference sequence). The CDR3: CASSLGIREQYF. The CDR3 DNA sequence: TGTGCCAGCAGCCTGGGCATCCGAGAGCAGTACTTC.

The genes are TRBV5-1 and TRBJ2-3; TRBD1 aligns across 9 bases. V was clipped by 1 base and J by 5 bases; unmatched bases: 8. This CDR3 comprises 16 residues. Germline V lookup: CDR1 SGHRS, CDR2 YFSETQ. CDR3 sequence reads: CASSLIGTGKGDTQYF. DNA of the CDR3: TGCGCCAGCAGCTTGATTGGGACAGGGAAGGGAGATACGCAGTATTTT.

The CDR3 bases are TGTGCCAGCAGCCCGCTGGACAGAACGAACACTGAAGCTTTCTTT. Its protein is CASSPLDRTNTEAFF. The rearrangement uses TRBV4-2 and TRBJ1-1, with TRBD1 as a possible D gene (6 bases). Germline values: CDR1 LGHNA, CDR2 YNFKEQ. Trimming cost V 4 bases and J 1 base, with 13 bases left between them. The CDR3 length is 15 residues.

The rearrangement links TRBV27 to TRBJ2-3, with 8 nucleotides matching TRBD2. V lost 7 bases and J lost 7; bases outside the gene matches: 10. This CDR3 has 14 amino acids. The germline V gene has CDR1 MNHEY and CDR2 SMNVEV (reference sequence). As DNA, the CDR3 is TGTGCCAGCACCAAAACGGGGGGGCCCTATACGCAGTATTTT. Protein product: CASTKTGGPYTQYF.

The chain employs TRBV14 and TRBJ2-7, with a possible D match to TRBD2 (6 bases). Germline V gene lookup returns CDR1 SGHDN and CDR2 FVKESK. The V gene lost 3 bases and the J gene lost 2 bases, with 11 bases spanning the gap. The CDR3 sequence is 14 residues long. The CDR3 protein is CASSHGTGAYEQYF. Written as DNA, the CDR3 is TGTGCCAGCAGCCACGGGACTGGCGCCTACGAGCAGTACTTC. Looking up the rest from reference TRBV14 and TRBJ2-7 gives the full variable domain: EAGVTQFPSHSVIEKGQTVTLRCDPISGHDNLYWYRRVMGKEIKFLLHFVKESKQDESGMPNNRFLAERTGGTYSTLKVQPAELEDSGVYFCASSHGTGAYEQYFGPGTRLTVT.

The chain joins TRBV11-2 to TRBJ2-3, with 10 bases that match TRBD2. The V gene end was trimmed by 5 bases and the J gene end by 5 bases; junction bases not matched to a gene: 7. CDR1 is SGHAT, CDR2 FQNNGV, per germline. This CDR3 comprises 15 residues. The CDR3 spells CASSIAGGLVDTQYF. Here the CDR3 DNA reads TGTGCCAGCAGCATAGCGGGGGGATTGGTAGATACGCAGTATTTT.

V usage is TRBV5-1 and J usage is TRBJ2-1, with 8 bases aligning to TRBD1. The CDR3 is 15 amino acids. In germline, CDR1 is SGHRS, CDR2 YFSETQ. Trimming took 0 bases from V and 5 from J; bases not matched to a gene: 4. CDR3: CASSLGRGLNNEQFF. As DNA, the CDR3 is TGCGCCAGCAGCTTGGGCAGGGGGCTCAACAATGAGCAGTTCTTC.

The CDR3 nucleotides read TGTGCCAGCAGCTTATACAACGCCATATATTTT. Translating it yields CASSLYNAIYF. The chain joins TRBV11-1 to TRBJ1-3; no definite D call. Per the germline V gene, CDR1 is SGHAT and CDR2 is FQDESV (reference sequence). Trimming took off 2 bases at V and 11 bases at J, with 7 bases between the two ends. The CDR3 extends over 11 amino acids.

The chain is built from TRBV5-1 and TRBJ1-2; 10 nucleotides align to TRBD1. CDR1 is SGHRS, CDR2 YFSETQ, per germline. V gave up 6 bases and J gave up 4 bases; unmatched junction bases: 3. The CDR3 is 13 amino acids. As DNA, the CDR3 is TGCGCCAGCAAGGGACAGGGGTCCTATGGCTACACCTTC. This encodes CASKGQGSYGYTF. The complete variable domain, with remaining parts taken from reference TRBV5-1 and TRBJ1-2, reads KAGVTQTPRYLIKTRGQQVTLSCSPISGHRSVSWYQQTPGQGLQFLFEYFSETQRNKGNFPGRFSGRQFSNSRSEMNVSTLELGDSALYLCASKGQGSYGYTFGSGTRLTVV.

The chain is built from TRBV4-1 and TRBJ1-1, with no clear D. V was clipped by 2 bases and J by 6 bases, with 16 bases between them. This CDR3 region has 15 residues. CDR1 is MGHRA, CDR2 YSYEKL, per germline. The CDR3 DNA sequence: TGCGCCAGCAGCCAACCCGGAGGGAGTAATGCTGAAGCTTTCTTT. It is translated as CASSQPGGSNAEAFF.

This clone was counted a few times. The rearrangement uses TRBV27 and TRBJ2-1, with D possibly TRBD2 on 7 matching bases. This CDR3 has 14 amino acids. Trimming took 6 bases from V and 3 from J, leaving 12 bases between them. Germline values: CDR1 MNHEY, CDR2 SMNVEV (reference sequence). CDR3: CASSPGGLYNEQFF. CDR3 nucleotides: TGTGCCAGCAGCCCGGGGGGCCTCTACAATGAGCAGTTCTTC.

The gene calls are TRBV7-6 and TRBJ2-5; weak D call: TRBD2 (5 bases). This CDR3 spans 14 amino acids. Trimming cost V 0 bases and J 2 bases, with 7 bases left between them. Germline V gives CDR1 SGHVS, CDR2 FNYEAQ. The CDR3 loop reads CASSLAPGQETQYF. The CDR3 nucleotides are TGTGCCAGCAGCTTAGCGCCGGGGCAAGAGACCCAGTACTTC.

This chain connects TRBV6-1 to TRBJ2-7, with 7 bases fitting TRBD1. CDR1 MNHNS and CDR2 SASEGT come from the germline V gene. The J segment lost 4 bases and the V segment lost 6 bases, leaving 9 bases of the junction unmatched. The CDR3 loop spans 14 amino acids. CDR3 loop: CASRGPGQIYEQYF. CDR3 nucleotides: TGTGCCAGCAGAGGACCGGGACAGATATACGAGCAGTACTTC.